Detailed here is one T cell receptor beta chain. Its antigen remains unknown. This sample was taken from a study of cytomegalovirus exposure and HLA in healthy donors. Vbeta (60) and Jbeta (13) primers were used in the PCR. Profiling relied on immunoSEQ multiplex PCR, and the TCRdb table lists in-frame clones only, not all of them. The sample lists 110,000 to 150,000 clones, roughly 10% seen once, with 1.5% to 2% in the top ten. Study-wide results and limits: Per published accounts, TCR beta sequences correctly predicted the HLA-A and HLA-B alleles of most subjects. Per a later analysis, about 17,000 TCR beta sequences showed association with HLA alleles at 0.05 false discovery rate.

Sequencing used PBMCs. This receptor was obtained from a man between 45 and 60 years old in good health and CMV-seronegative.

CDR3 bases: TGTGCCAGTAGTATTAACAGGGGGGAGAGCTCCTACGAGCAGTACTTC. Its protein is CASSINRGESSYEQYF. The V and J genes are TRBV19 and TRBJ2-7, with 8 bases matching TRBD1. After removal of 3 bases from V and 0 bases from J, the junction contained 7 bases not matched to a gene. The CDR3 contains 16 residues. CDR1 and CDR2 (germline): LNHDA, SQIVND (reference sequence).